This is a list of T cell receptor beta chains from one sample in a study of graft-versus-host responses after intestinal transplantation. Method: immunoSEQ multiplex PCR; TCRdb's copy keeps in-frame clones and lacks some. The sample has 20,000 to 25,000 clones, just under 45% seen once. The specimen comprised alloreactive CD8+ T cells from a mixed lymphocyte reaction culture, sampled before transplantation. These receptors all stem from a human patient who was an organ donor for intestinal transplantation. The CDR3 runs from the conserved cysteine through the conserved F or W. D genes are given only for firm matches. Size is stated for part of the rows, as once, few or many counts, or as a class when the clone is expanded.

abundance,v_gene,j_gene,d_gene,CDR3nt,CDR3aa
NA,TRBV11-2,TRBJ2-7,NA,TGTGCCAGCAGCTTAGATTTGGGGAGGGGGGACTACGAGCAGTACTTC,CASSLDLGRGDYEQYF
NA,TRBV21-1,TRBJ1-3,NA,TGTGCCAGCAGCAAAGGAAAGCAGGGGGGTAACGGAAACACCATATATTTT,CASSKGKQGGNGNTIYF
NA,TRBV28,TRBJ1-3,TRBD1,TGTGCCAGCAGTAGCGAAAGGACAGGGAGTGGAAACACCATATATTTT,CASSSERTGSGNTIYF
NA,TRBV9,TRBJ1-2,NA,TGTGCCAGCCGGTCTAGGGGGGGGGCGCGGTATGGCTACACCTTC,CASRSRGGARYGYTF
NA,TRBV28,TRBJ1-5,NA,TGTGCCAGCAGTTGGGGGGTGTCGGTTTCTCATCAGCCCCAGCATTTT,CASSWGVSVSHQPQHF
few,TRBV27,TRBJ2-7,NA,TGTGCCAGCAGCGGACTCTGGGGCTACGAGCAGTACTTC,CASSGLWGYEQYF
NA,TRBV5-4,TRBJ1-4,TRBD1,TGTGCCAGCAGCCTCCGGTCAGGGGGCGGTTACGCAGATGAAAAACTGTTTTTT,CASSLRSGGGYADEKLFF
few,TRBV29-1,TRBJ2-1,NA,TGCAGCGTTGATGAGGGCCTTAGGGATGAGCAGTTCTTC,CSVDEGLRDEQFF
NA,TRBV14,TRBJ2-7,TRBD2,TGTGCCAGCAGCTCACTAGCGGACTCCTACGAGCAGTACTTC,CASSSLADSYEQYF
NA,TRBV6-5,TRBJ1-2,TRBD1,TGTGCCAGCTGGGGTGACAGGGTCGATGGCTACACCTTC,CASWGDRVDGYTF
NA,TRBV4-3,TRBJ2-1,TRBD2,TGCGCCAGCAGCCAAGTGGGGGGGAATGAGCAGTTCTTC,CASSQVGGNEQFF
few,TRBV29-1,TRBJ2-5,NA,TGCAGCGTTGAAGATGGCCTAATCAAGACCCAGTACTTC,CSVEDGLIKTQYF
once,TRBV6-5,TRBJ2-4,NA,TGTGCCAGCAGCAGCATCAGGGTTGACATTCAGTACTTC,CASSSIRVDIQYF
NA,TRBV5-1,TRBJ1-2,NA,TGCGCCAGCAGCTTGGACAGCAATGGCTACACCTTC,CASSLDSNGYTF
NA,TRBV10-3,TRBJ2-5,NA,TGTGCCACCGTGTCCGTAATGGGGGATTTACAAGAGACCCAGTACTTC,CATVSVMGDLQETQYF
NA,TRBV4-1,TRBJ1-2,NA,TGCGCCAGCAGCCTAAGTCAGGGGAGTTTTGGCTACACCTTC,CASSLSQGSFGYTF
few,TRBV6-6,TRBJ2-7,TRBD2,TGTGCCAGCAGTCCGACTAGCGGGCTGCAGTACTTC,CASSPTSGLQYF
NA,TRBV6-5,TRBJ2-7,NA,TGTGCCAGCAGTTCCCGGGACATCCTCTACGAGCAGTACTTC,CASSSRDILYEQYF
medium-sized,TRBV30,TRBJ1-3,NA,TGTGCCTGGAGTGTGGAGGGAAACACCATATATTTT,CAWSVEGNTIYF
NA,TRBV29-1,TRBJ2-2,TRBD1,TGCAGCGTTGAAGAGAAGACAGGGTTGACCGGGGAGCTGTTTTTT,CSVEEKTGLTGELFF
few,TRBV6-6,TRBJ2-1,TRBD1,TGTGCCAGCGGACAGGGGGTGAATGAGCAGTTCTTC,CASGQGVNEQFF
NA,TRBV9,TRBJ2-1,TRBD2,TGTGCCAGCAGCGTAGGAGGGAGGGGTGAGCAGTTCTTC,CASSVGGRGEQFF
NA,TRBV4-3,TRBJ2-3,NA,TGCGCCAGCAGCCAATGGCTAGCTCTATACACAGATACGCAGTATTTT,CASSQWLALYTDTQYF
NA,TRBV14,TRBJ2-2,NA,TGTGCCAGCAGGGGAGGATCCAGTCCCAACGGGGAGCTGTTTTTT,CASRGGSSPNGELFF
NA,TRBV6-5,TRBJ2-7,NA,TGTGCCAGCAGTTACTCAGGGACGGGCTACGAGCAGTACTTC,CASSYSGTGYEQYF
NA,TRBV5-1,TRBJ2-7,TRBD1,TGCCTCCCAATTAAACGGGACAGTACCTACGAGCAGTACTTC,CLPIKRDSTYEQYF
few,TRBV29-1,TRBJ2-3,TRBD1,TGCAGCGTTGAAGATCCCACCGGGACAGGGGTGGTGGATACGCAGTATTTT,CSVEDPTGTGVVDTQYF
NA,TRBV11-3,TRBJ2-1,TRBD2,TGTGCCAGCAGCCGAGGAGCGGGAGGACTGTACAATGAGCAGTTCTTC,CASSRGAGGLYNEQFF
medium-sized,TRBV6-6,TRBJ1-1,NA,TGTGCCAGCAGCCCTAATATGAACACTGAAGCTTTCTTT,CASSPNMNTEAFF
NA,TRBV9,TRBJ2-7,TRBD2,TGTGCCAGCAGCGTAGGACTAGCGGGAGACGGATACGAGCAGTACTTC,CASSVGLAGDGYEQYF
NA,TRBV7-6,TRBJ1-1,NA,TGTGCCAGCAGCTTAGGTGTGGCACCCTTGAACACTGAAGCTTTCTTT,CASSLGVAPLNTEAFF
few,TRBV6-6,TRBJ1-1,NA,TGTGCCAGCTGTACAGGGTTTAACACTGAAGCTTTCTTT,CASCTGFNTEAFF
medium-sized,TRBV11-2,TRBJ2-7,TRBD1,TGTGCCAGCAGCTTAGTATTCGGGACAGACGAGCAGTACTTC,CASSLVFGTDEQYF
NA,TRBV5-6,TRBJ2-3,NA,TGTGCCAGCAGCCGTCCCGCTAGCACAGATACGCAGTATTTT,CASSRPASTDTQYF
NA,TRBV28,TRBJ2-5,NA,TGTGCCAGCAGTTTGCCCCTCGGAGCCCAGTACTTC,CASSLPLGAQYF
NA,TRBV7-9,TRBJ2-7,TRBD1,TGTGCCAGCAGCTTAGTATGGCAGGGGGATACCTACGAGCAGTACTTC,CASSLVWQGDTYEQYF
NA,TRBV7-2,TRBJ2-5,TRBD2,TGTGCCAGCAAGGCCGGGAGGGCCTGGGAGACCCAGTACTTC,CASKAGRAWETQYF